This T cell receptor (beta chain) was sequenced during a study of molecular identifiers for immune sequencing clone quantification. Study at large: In replicates, RNA taken from approximately 20,000 or 100,000 naive CD8 cells was divided five ways, and four portions underwent sequencing.

V was clipped by 1 base and J by 1 base, with 11 bases between them. Germline CDR1 is SGHTA and CDR2 is FQGTGA. CDR3 length equals 16 residues. A word on this clonotype: The antigen remains undetermined.

Study findings and constraints: For highly expanded clones, sizes could be underestimated when identical TCR molecules share a barcode.

Researchers sorted naive CD8 T cells as cells that were CD8+CD4-CCR7+CD45RA+. The bulk TCR libraries were made with methods described before and with listed TCR primers. TCRdb called the PCR reads again in MiXCR, with one record for every CDR3 protein. The data hold about half a million distinct CDR3 sequences, with roughly 25% observed a single time. V usage is TRBV7-3 and J usage is TRBJ2-1; tentatively, D is TRBD1 (5 bases). The source is a human donor in good health. Some libraries in this study had Jurkat cell RNA spiked in. Source material: naive CD8+ T cells from blood, with Jurkat cell RNA spiked in. The subset was: FACS-sorted CD8+CD4-CCR7+CD45RA+ naive T cells. The CDR3 DNA is TGTGCCAGCAGCTTAAAGGACAAAACTTCCTACAATGAGCAGTTCTTC. Encoded protein: CASSLKDKTSYNEQFF.